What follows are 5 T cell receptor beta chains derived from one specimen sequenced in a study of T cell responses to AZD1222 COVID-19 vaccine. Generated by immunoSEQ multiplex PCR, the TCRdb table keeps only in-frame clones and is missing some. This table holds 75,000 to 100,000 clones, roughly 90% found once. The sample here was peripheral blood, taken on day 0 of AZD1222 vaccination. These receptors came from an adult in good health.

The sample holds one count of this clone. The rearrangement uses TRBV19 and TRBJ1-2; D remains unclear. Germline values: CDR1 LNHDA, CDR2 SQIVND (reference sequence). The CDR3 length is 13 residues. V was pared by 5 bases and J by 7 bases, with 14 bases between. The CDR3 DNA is TGTGCCAGTAGTCTAACACCGACGGCTGGCTACACCTTC. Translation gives CASSLTPTAGYTF.

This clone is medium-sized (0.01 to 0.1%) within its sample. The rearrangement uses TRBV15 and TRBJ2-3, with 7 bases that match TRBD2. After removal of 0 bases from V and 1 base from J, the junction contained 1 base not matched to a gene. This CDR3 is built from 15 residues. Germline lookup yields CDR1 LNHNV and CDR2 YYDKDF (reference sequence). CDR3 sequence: CATSRDRGGTDTQYF. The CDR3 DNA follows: TGTGCCACCAGCAGAGATCGGGGGGGCACAGATACGCAGTATTTT.

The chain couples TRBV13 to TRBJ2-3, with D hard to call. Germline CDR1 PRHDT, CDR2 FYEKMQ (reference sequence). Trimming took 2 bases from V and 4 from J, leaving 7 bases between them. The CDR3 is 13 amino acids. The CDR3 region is CASSLKTADTQYF. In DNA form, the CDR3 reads TGTGCCAGCAGCTTAAAGACGGCAGATACGCAGTATTTT. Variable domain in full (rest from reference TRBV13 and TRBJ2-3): AAGVIQSPRHLIKEKRETATLKCYPIPRHDTVYWYQQGPGQDPQFLISFYEKMQSDKGSIPDRFSAQQFSDYHSELNMSSLELGDSALYFCASSLKTADTQYFGPGTRLTVL.

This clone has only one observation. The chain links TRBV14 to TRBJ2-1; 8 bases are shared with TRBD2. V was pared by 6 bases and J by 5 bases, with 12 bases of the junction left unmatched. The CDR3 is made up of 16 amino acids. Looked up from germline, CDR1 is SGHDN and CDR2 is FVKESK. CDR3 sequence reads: CASSPLRGRPDNEQFF. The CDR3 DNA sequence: TGTGCCAGCAGTCCTCTTCGCGGGAGGCCCGACAATGAGCAGTTCTTC.

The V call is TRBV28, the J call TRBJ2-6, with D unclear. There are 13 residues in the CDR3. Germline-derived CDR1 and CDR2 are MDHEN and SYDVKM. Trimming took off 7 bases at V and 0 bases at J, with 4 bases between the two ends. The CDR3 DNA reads TGTGCCAGCACACGCTCTGGGGCCAACGTCCTGACTTTC. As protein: CASTRSGANVLTF. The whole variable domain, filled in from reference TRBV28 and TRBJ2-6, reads DVKVTQSSRYLVKRTGEKVFLECVQDMDHENMFWYRQDPGLGLRLIYFSYDVKMKEKGDIPEGYSVSREKKERFSLILESASTNQTSMYLCASTRSGANVLTFGAGSRLTVL.